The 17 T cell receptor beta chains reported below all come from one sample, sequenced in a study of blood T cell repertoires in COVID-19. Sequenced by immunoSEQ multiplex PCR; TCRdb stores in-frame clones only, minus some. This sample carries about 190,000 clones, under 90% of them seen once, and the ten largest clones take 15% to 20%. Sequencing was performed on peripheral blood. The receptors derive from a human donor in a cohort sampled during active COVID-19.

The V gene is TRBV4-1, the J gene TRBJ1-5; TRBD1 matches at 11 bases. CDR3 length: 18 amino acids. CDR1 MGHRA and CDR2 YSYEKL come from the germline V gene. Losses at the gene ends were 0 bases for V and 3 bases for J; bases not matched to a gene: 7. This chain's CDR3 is CASSQDGWDRGYNQPQHF. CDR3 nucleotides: TGCGCCAGCAGCCAAGATGGTTGGGACAGGGGGTACAATCAGCCCCAGCATTTT.

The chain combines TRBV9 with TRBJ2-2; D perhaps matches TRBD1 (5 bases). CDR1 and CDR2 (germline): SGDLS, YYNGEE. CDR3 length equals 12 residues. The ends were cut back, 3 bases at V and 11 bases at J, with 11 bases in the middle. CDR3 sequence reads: CASSAQGFELFF. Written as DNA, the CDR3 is TGTGCCAGCAGCGCTCAGGGTTTCGAGCTGTTTTTT.

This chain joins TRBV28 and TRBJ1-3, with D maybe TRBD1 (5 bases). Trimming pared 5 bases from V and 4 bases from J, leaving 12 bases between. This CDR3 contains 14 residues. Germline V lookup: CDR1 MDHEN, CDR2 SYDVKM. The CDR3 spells CASSLRTLGNTIYF. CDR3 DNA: TGTGCCAGCAGTCTAAGGACACTGGGAAACACCATATATTTT.

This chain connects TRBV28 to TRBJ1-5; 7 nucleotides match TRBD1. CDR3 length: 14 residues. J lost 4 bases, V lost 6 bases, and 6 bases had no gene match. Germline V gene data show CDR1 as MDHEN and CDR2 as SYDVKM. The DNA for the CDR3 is TGTGCCAGCAGCCTGGGACAGCCTAATCAGCCCCAGCATTTT. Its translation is CASSLGQPNQPQHF. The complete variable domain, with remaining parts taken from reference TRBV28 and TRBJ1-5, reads DVKVTQSSRYLVKRTGEKVFLECVQDMDHENMFWYRQDPGLGLRLIYFSYDVKMKEKGDIPEGYSVSREKKERFSLILESASTNQTSMYLCASSLGQPNQPQHFGDGTRLSIL.

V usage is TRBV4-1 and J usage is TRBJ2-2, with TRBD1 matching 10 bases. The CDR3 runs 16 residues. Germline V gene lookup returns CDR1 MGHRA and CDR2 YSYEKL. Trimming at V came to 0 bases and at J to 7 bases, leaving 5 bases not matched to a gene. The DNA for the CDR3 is TGCGCCAGCAGCCAAGATCTAGGGGACAGGGGCGGGGAGCTGTTTTTT. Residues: CASSQDLGDRGGELFF.

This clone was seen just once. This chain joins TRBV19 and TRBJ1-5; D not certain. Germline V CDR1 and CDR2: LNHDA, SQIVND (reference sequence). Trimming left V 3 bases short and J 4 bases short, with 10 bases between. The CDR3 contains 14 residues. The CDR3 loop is CASSIAGTNQPQHF. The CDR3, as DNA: TGTGCCAGTAGTATCGCGGGCACTAATCAGCCCCAGCATTTT.

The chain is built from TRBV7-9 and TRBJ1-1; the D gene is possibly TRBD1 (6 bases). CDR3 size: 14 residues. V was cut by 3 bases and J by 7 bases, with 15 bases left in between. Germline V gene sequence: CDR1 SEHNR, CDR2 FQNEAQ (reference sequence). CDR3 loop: CASSFFNADSEAFF. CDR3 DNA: TGTGCCAGCAGCTTTTTTAATGCGGACAGTGAAGCTTTCTTT.

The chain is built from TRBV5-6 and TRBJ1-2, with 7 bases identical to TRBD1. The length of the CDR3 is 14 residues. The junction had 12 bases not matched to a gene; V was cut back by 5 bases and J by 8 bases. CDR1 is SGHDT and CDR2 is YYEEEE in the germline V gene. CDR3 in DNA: TGTGCCAGCAGTACCGGGGGACAGTATAAAGGCTACACCTTC. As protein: CASSTGGQYKGYTF.

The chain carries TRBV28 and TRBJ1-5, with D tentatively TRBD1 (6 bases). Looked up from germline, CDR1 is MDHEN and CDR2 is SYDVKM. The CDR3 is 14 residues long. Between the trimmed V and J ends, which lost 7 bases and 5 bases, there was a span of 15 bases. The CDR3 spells CASKQNRVDQPQHF. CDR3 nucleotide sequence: TGTGCCAGCAAACAAAACAGGGTCGATCAGCCCCAGCATTTT.

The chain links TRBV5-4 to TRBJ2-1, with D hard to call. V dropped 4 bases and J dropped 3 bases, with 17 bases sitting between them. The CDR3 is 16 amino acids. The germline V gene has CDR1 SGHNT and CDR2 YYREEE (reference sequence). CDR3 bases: TGTGCCAGCAGCAAACGGTCATTAAACGGCTACAATGAGCAGTTCTTC. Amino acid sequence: CASSKRSLNGYNEQFF.

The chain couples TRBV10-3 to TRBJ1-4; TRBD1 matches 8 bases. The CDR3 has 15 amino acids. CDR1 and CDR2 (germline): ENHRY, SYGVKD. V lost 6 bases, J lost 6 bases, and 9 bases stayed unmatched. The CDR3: CAIRSGGLGDEKLFF. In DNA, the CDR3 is TGTGCCATCAGGTCAGGGGGCTTGGGCGATGAAAAACTGTTTTTT.

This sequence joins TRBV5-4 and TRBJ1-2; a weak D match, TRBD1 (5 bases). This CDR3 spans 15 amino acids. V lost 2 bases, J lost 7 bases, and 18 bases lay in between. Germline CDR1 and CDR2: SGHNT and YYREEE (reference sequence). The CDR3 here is CASSLTRAQGGGYTF. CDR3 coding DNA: TGTGCCAGCAGCTTAACAAGGGCCCAGGGAGGTGGCTACACCTTC.

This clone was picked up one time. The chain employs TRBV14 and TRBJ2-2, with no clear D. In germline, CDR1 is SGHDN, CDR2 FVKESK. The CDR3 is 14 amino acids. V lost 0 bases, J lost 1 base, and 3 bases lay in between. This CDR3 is CASSQDLNTGELFF. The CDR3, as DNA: TGTGCCAGCAGCCAAGATCTGAACACCGGGGAGCTGTTTTTT.

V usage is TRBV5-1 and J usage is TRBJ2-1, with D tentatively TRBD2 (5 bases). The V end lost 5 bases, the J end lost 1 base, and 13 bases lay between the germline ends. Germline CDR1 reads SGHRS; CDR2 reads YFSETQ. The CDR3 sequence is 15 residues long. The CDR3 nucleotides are TGCGCCAGCAGGGTTAGCGAAGTGTCCTACAATGAGCAGTTCTTC. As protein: CASRVSEVSYNEQFF.

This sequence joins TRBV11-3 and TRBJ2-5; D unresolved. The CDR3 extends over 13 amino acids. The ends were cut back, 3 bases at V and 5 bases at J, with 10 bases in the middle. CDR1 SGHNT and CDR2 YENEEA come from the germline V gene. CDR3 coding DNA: TGTGCCAGCAGCTTCGGCGGCCGCGAGACCCAGTACTTC. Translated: CASSFGGRETQYF.

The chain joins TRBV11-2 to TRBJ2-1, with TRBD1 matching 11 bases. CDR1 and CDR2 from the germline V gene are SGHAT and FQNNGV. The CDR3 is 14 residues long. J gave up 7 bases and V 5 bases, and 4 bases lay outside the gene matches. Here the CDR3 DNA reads TGTGCCAGCAGCCCAGGGGACAGGGGGAATGAGCAGTTCTTC. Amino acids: CASSPGDRGNEQFF.

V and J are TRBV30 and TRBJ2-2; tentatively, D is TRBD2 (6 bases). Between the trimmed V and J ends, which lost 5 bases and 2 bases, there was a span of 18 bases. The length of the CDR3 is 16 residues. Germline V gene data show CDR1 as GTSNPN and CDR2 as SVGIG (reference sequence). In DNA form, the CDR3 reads TGTGCCTGGCTGCGAGCACTAGCTCCCAACACCGGGGAGCTGTTTTTT. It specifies CAWLRALAPNTGELFF.